This TCR beta chain is from a study of cytomegalovirus exposure and HLA in healthy donors. Turning to the study itself: Approximately 85 million unique TCRs from HLA-typed donors made up an early data release.

The CDR3 runs 15 residues. The junction had 5 bases not matched to a gene; V was cut back by 4 bases and J by 2 bases. The germline V gene encodes CDR1 MNHEY and CDR2 SVGAGI. The PCR ran on 60 Vbeta and 13 Jbeta primers. Profiled with immunoSEQ multiplex PCR; TCRdb holds only in-frame clones, not every one. This repertoire shows roughly 190,000 clones, around four fifths found once; its top ten account for about 2.4%. Notes on the study in general: Presence/absence analyses assumed roughly uniform sequencing depth across donors, which may not hold. Earlier results showed most TCR beta V segments being productive about 90% or about 30% of the time.

With regard to this clone: Its specificity is unknown.

Sequenced input: PBMCs. This clonotype was sampled from a woman in her forties or fifties in good health and CMV-seropositive. The genes are TRBV6-5 and TRBJ2-5; 9 bases fit TRBD1. The CDR3 DNA reads as TGTGCCAGCAGTTCGGCCGGGACAGGGCAAGAGACCCAGTACTTC. This gives the protein CASSSAGTGQETQYF.